This T cell receptor (beta chain) was documented in a study of T cells in Graves' hyperthyroidism and ophthalmopathy. An absence of ophthalmopathy progression within 18 months meant stable Graves' hyperthyroidism. Diagnosis of hyperthyroidism was new in patients aged 18 to 65, and its duration was under 2 months. Exclusion followed for patients with uncontrolled infection, other autoimmune disease, pregnancy or lactation. Ten or more counts support this clonotype. TCR beta CDR3 regions were amplified from RNA. When the TCR CDR3 underwent first-round RT-PCR, the HTBI primer set was used. TCRdb reprocessed the multiplex PCR reads with MiXCR, giving one entry per CDR3 protein. This table holds 480,000 or so distinct CDR3 sequences, around 15% found once. The TCR comes from a woman aged 18-29 years with Graves' hyperthyroidism. Material: blood.

For the CDR3, the DNA is TGTGCCAGCAGTACCCAAACGGGCACTGAAGCTTTCTTT. Translating gives CASSTQTGTEAFF. This chain connects TRBV7-2 to TRBJ1-1, with no clear D. Per the germline V gene, CDR1 is SGHTA and CDR2 is FQGNSA. The CDR3 is 13 amino acids. V was pared by 6 bases and J by 4 bases, with 12 bases between.